Sequencing of this T cell receptor beta chain was carried out in a study of CD8 T cell repertoires and HIV-1 epitope variants. Turning to the study itself: Each of Twenty-five Gag and Nef epitope peptides stimulated a separate culture. Control wells had CMV/EBV/flu peptides, negative Ebola AY9, or no peptide. Overall study results and limits: No clonotypes responded to the TAALDMSHF plasma variant; roughly five recognized KF9, one HW9.

TCR beta CDR3 was sequenced at survey depth on immunoSEQ. TCRdb's table, derived via immunoSEQ multiplex PCR, lists solely in-frame clones and lacks some. The table includes thousands of clones, around 68% detected once. A word on this clone: The target antigen is unknown.

The CDR3 is 12 amino acids. Per germline, CDR1 MDHEN and CDR2 SYDVKM. V lost 6 bases and J lost 12, with 15 bases in between. Material for sequencing was cultured CD8+ T cells derived from PBMCs. V gene TRBV28 combines with J gene TRBJ1-5; D unresolved. This clonotype originated in a male donor with HIV. For the CDR3, the DNA is TGTGCCAGCAGCCTAGTTGAGGGTTACCAGCATTTT. Translation gives CASSLVEGYQHF.